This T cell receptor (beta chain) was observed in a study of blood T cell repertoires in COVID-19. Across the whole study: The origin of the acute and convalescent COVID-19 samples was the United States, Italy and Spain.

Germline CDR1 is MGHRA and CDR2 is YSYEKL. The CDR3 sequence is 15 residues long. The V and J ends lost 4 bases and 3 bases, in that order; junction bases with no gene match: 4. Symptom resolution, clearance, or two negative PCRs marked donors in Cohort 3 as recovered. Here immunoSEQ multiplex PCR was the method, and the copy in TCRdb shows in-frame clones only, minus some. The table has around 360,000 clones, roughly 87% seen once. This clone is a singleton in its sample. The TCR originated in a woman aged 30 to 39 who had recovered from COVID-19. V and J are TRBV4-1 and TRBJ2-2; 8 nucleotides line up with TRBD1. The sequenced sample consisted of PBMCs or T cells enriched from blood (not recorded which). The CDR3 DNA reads TGCGCCAGCAGCCCTTTGACAGGGGACACCGGGGAGCTGTTTTTT. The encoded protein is CASSPLTGDTGELFF.